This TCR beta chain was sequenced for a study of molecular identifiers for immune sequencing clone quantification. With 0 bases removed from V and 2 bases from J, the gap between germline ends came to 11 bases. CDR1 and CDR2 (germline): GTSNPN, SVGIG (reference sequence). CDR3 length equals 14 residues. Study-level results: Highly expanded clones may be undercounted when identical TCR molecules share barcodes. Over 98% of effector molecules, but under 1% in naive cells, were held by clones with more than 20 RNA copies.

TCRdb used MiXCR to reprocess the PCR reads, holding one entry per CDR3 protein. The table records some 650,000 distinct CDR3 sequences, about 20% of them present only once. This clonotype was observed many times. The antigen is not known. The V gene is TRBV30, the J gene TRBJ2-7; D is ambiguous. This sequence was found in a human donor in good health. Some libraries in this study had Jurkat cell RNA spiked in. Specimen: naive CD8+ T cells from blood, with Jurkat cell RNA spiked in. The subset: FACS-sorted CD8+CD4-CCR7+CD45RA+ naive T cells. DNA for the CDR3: TGTGCCTGGAGTGTTGAATCCCGAGCCTACGAGCAGTACTTC. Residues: CAWSVESRAYEQYF.